One and the same sample provided the 25 T cell receptor beta chains below, sequenced in a study of shared clonotypes between healthy human individuals. Data came from immunoSEQ multiplex PCR; TCRdb stores just in-frame clones and leaves some out. The repertoire holds over a million clones, with around 95% as singletons. The sample taken for sequencing was naive CD4+ T cells sorted from blood. Sample subset: CD45RA+ positively selected. The receptors were sampled from a man aged 30 to 45 in good health.

J is TRBJ2-2 and V is TRBV11-2; 9 nucleotides agree with TRBD1. V lost 6 bases to trimming and J lost 6 bases; unmatched junction nucleotides: 8. The CDR3 has 15 amino acids. Germline CDR1 is SGHAT and CDR2 is FQNNGV. CDR3 in DNA: TGTGCCAGCAGTTTACAGGGGGCGGCGGCCGGGGAGCTGTTTTTT. This codes for CASSLQGAAAGELFF. The full variable domain, with the rest looked up from reference TRBV11-2 and TRBJ2-2, is EAGVAQSPRYKIIEKRQSVAFWCNPISGHATLYWYQQILGQGPKLLIQFQNNGVVDDSQLPKDRFSAERLKGVDSTLKIQPAKLEDSAVYLCASSLQGAAAGELFFGEGSRLTVL.

This chain joins TRBV27 and TRBJ1-5; weak D call: TRBD1 (5 bases). The V and J ends lost 2 bases and 0 bases respectively, with 8 bases between them. The CDR3 has 15 residues. CDR1 and CDR2 from the germline V gene are MNHEY and SMNVEV (reference sequence). The CDR3, as DNA: TGTGCCAGCAGTTTACGGGGCTTTAGCAATCAGCCCCAGCATTTT. It encodes CASSLRGFSNQPQHF.

The J gene is TRBJ2-3, the V gene TRBV5-5, with D perhaps given as TRBD1 or TRBD2 (5 bases each). The CDR3 totals 13 residues. Trimming took 3 bases from V and 5 from J, leaving 10 bases between them. CDR1 and CDR2 (germline): SGHKS, YYEKEE (reference sequence). The CDR3 is CASSWDPRDTQYF. Here the CDR3 DNA reads TGTGCCAGCAGCTGGGACCCTCGAGATACGCAGTATTTT.

Comments on this clone: This sample includes further DNA sequences coding for the same CDR3. The V call is TRBV5-1, the J call TRBJ2-7; no definite D call. Germline CDR1 is SGHRS and CDR2 is YFSETQ. Trimming removed 2 bases from V and 4 bases from J, with 13 bases in between. This CDR3 has 14 residues. The CDR3 loop is CASSFGSGAYEQYF. CDR3 in DNA: TGCGCCAGCAGCTTCGGGTCCGGAGCTTACGAGCAGTACTTC. The full variable domain, with the rest looked up from reference TRBV5-1 and TRBJ2-7, is KAGVTQTPRYLIKTRGQQVTLSCSPISGHRSVSWYQQTPGQGLQFLFEYFSETQRNKGNFPGRFSGRQFSNSRSEMNVSTLELGDSALYLCASSFGSGAYEQYFGPGTRLTVT.

This chain uses TRBV19 with TRBJ2-5; 14 bases map to TRBD2. The CDR3 length is 17 residues. Trimming cost V 1 base and J 4 bases; bases outside gene matches: 5. The germline V gene has CDR1 LNHDA and CDR2 SQIVND (reference sequence). The CDR3 sequence: CASSIVTGTSGRETQYF. The CDR3 DNA sequence: TGTGCCAGTAGTATAGTAACCGGGACTAGCGGGAGAGAGACCCAGTACTTC. The full variable domain, rest sourced from reference TRBV19 and TRBJ2-5, is DGGITQSPKYLFRKEGQNVTLSCEQNLNHDAMYWYRQDPGQGLRLIYYSQIVNDFQKGDIAEGYSVSREKKESFPLTVTSAQKNPTAFYLCASSIVTGTSGRETQYFGPGTRLLVL.

This clone occurred once. This chain uses TRBV6-5 with TRBJ2-7; unclear D gene. Germline V gene data show CDR1 as MNHEY and CDR2 as SVGAGI. Trimming removed 3 bases at V and 6 bases at J, with 12 bases between. The CDR3 loop spans 13 amino acids. Here the CDR3 reads CASSYDGLGEQYF. The DNA of the CDR3 is TGTGCCAGCAGTTATGATGGGTTGGGCGAGCAGTACTTC.

The chain couples TRBV2 to TRBJ2-7; the D is unclear. V dropped 7 bases and J dropped 0 bases, with 7 bases sitting between them. Per the germline V gene, CDR1 is SNHLY and CDR2 is FYNNEI. The CDR3 has 12 amino acids. In DNA form, the CDR3 reads TGTGCCAGCACCAGTTACTCCTACGAGCAGTACTTC. Translation: CASTSYSYEQYF. Full variable domain (missing parts from reference TRBV2 and TRBJ2-7): EPEVTQTPSHQVTQMGQEVILRCVPISNHLYFYWYRQILGQKVEFLVSFYNNEISEKSEIFDDQFSVERPDGSNFTLKIRSTKLEDSAMYFCASTSYSYEQYFGPGTRLTVT.

The chain combines TRBV7-9 with TRBJ1-3, with D possibly TRBD1 on 5 matching bases. V was shortened by 7 bases and J by 4 bases, with 11 bases between the two germline ends. This CDR3 contains 13 residues. Germline V gene lookup returns CDR1 SEHNR and CDR2 FQNEAQ (reference sequence). The CDR3 reads CASTVPGGNTIYF. Here the CDR3 DNA reads TGTGCCAGCACGGTCCCAGGGGGAAACACCATATATTTT.

The V and J genes are TRBV6-4 and TRBJ2-5, with 7 bases lining up with TRBD1. CDR1 and CDR2 from the germline V gene are MRHNA and SNTAGT. The trim removed 5 bases at V and 2 bases at J, leaving 8 bases unmatched. This CDR3 region has 15 residues. CDR3 DNA: TGTGCCAGCAGTTCCACAGGGGCAGCTCAAGAGACCCAGTACTTC. Amino acids: CASSSTGAAQETQYF.

The chain joins TRBV7-6 to TRBJ2-5, with TRBD1 identical over 10 bases. This CDR3 region has 15 residues. The V and J ends lost 5 bases and 3 bases, in that order; junction bases with no gene match: 6. Germline assignment: CDR1 SGHVS and CDR2 FNYEAQ. DNA for the CDR3: TGTGCCAGCAGCCCCATGACAGGGGGCAAAGAGACCCAGTACTTC. It yields the protein CASSPMTGGKETQYF.

The chain joins TRBV2 to TRBJ1-4; D remains ambiguous. The CDR3 covers 14 residues. Germline-derived CDR1 and CDR2 are SNHLY and FYNNEI. The ends were cut back, 4 bases at V and 7 bases at J, with 13 bases in the middle. The CDR3 reads CASSVGMEGEKLFF. The DNA for the CDR3 is TGTGCCAGCAGTGTGGGGATGGAGGGTGAAAAACTGTTTTTT.

The chain recombines TRBV18 with TRBJ1-6, with unresolved D. Trimming pared 2 bases from V and 5 bases from J, leaving 10 bases between. The CDR3 covers 15 residues. The germline V gene encodes CDR1 KGHSH and CDR2 LQKENI. The CDR3 here is CASSPKTVNNSPLHF. The CDR3 DNA sequence: TGTGCCAGCTCACCAAAGACGGTGAATAATTCACCCCTCCACTTT.

V usage is TRBV19 and J usage is TRBJ1-1; TRBD1 aligns across 8 bases. Germline assignment: CDR1 LNHDA and CDR2 SQIVND (reference sequence). J gave up 3 bases and V 4 bases, and 4 bases lay outside the gene matches. The CDR3 is made up of 14 amino acids. The CDR3 reads CASSNQGAYTEAFF. The CDR3 DNA is TGTGCCAGTAGTAACCAGGGGGCTTACACTGAAGCTTTCTTT.

The chain links TRBV19 to TRBJ1-5; 7 positions agree with TRBD1. Unmatched junction bases numbered 11, after V lost 9 bases and J lost 0 bases. This CDR3 has 16 residues. Germline V gene lookup returns CDR1 LNHDA and CDR2 SQIVND (reference sequence). This chain's CDR3 is CASRSQGRASNQPQHF. DNA for the CDR3: TGTGCCAGCCGTTCACAGGGGAGGGCTAGCAATCAGCCCCAGCATTTT. The entire variable domain, with the rest obtained from reference TRBV19 and TRBJ1-5, is as follows: DGGITQSPKYLFRKEGQNVTLSCEQNLNHDAMYWYRQDPGQGLRLIYYSQIVNDFQKGDIAEGYSVSREKKESFPLTVTSAQKNPTAFYLCASRSQGRASNQPQHFGDGTRLSIL.

The rearrangement joins TRBV18 to TRBJ2-7; D may correspond to TRBD1 or TRBD2 (5 bases each). The CDR3 runs 15 residues. Germline V gene sequence: CDR1 KGHSH, CDR2 LQKENI. V was pared by 0 bases and J by 0 bases, with 9 bases between. As DNA, the CDR3 is TGTGCCAGCTCACCACCGGGGACGATCTCCTACGAGCAGTACTTC. This codes for CASSPPGTISYEQYF.

The chain combines TRBV11-2 with TRBJ2-5, with TRBD2 as a possible D gene (5 bases). Germline CDR1 is SGHAT and CDR2 is FQNNGV. Trimming removed 5 bases from V and 2 bases from J, with 15 bases in between. The CDR3 consists of 15 residues. CDR3 amino acids: CASSPGGARQETQYF. The CDR3 nucleotides read TGTGCCAGCAGCCCCGGAGGAGCAAGGCAAGAGACCCAGTACTTC. Supplemented by reference TRBV11-2 and TRBJ2-5, the full variable domain reads EAGVAQSPRYKIIEKRQSVAFWCNPISGHATLYWYQQILGQGPKLLIQFQNNGVVDDSQLPKDRFSAERLKGVDSTLKIQPAKLEDSAVYLCASSPGGARQETQYFGPGTRLLVL.

The V gene is TRBV11-2, the J gene TRBJ1-4; D is uncertain. The germline V gene has CDR1 SGHAT and CDR2 FQNNGV. Trimming stripped 5 bases from V and 5 bases from J, with 15 bases between. This CDR3 region has 15 residues. The CDR3 here is CASSPAATRNEKLFF. The CDR3, as DNA: TGTGCCAGCAGCCCTGCGGCAACCCGCAATGAAAAACTGTTTTTT.

CDR3 sequence reads: CASRFSAVSYNEQFF. The DNA of the CDR3 is TGTGCCAGCAGGTTTAGCGCCGTCTCCTACAATGAGCAGTTCTTC. The chain carries TRBV6-1 and TRBJ2-1, with D perhaps TRBD2 (5 bases). This CDR3 contains 15 residues. Looked up from germline, CDR1 is MNHNS and CDR2 is SASEGT. V was pared by 6 bases and J by 0 bases, with 12 bases between.

The rearrangement joins TRBV27 to TRBJ2-7; D is unresolved. The CDR3 sequence is 13 residues long. The germline V gene has CDR1 MNHEY and CDR2 SMNVEV (reference sequence). Trimming took off 2 bases at V and 4 bases at J, with 9 bases between the two ends. The CDR3 nucleotides read TGTGCCAGCAGTTTAGGGCAGGTGTACGAGCAGTACTTC. Its translation: CASSLGQVYEQYF.

The V gene is TRBV2, the J gene TRBJ2-3; 11 nucleotides line up with TRBD2. This CDR3 has 15 amino acids. V trimming: 1 base; J trimming: 5 bases; junction bases outside the gene matches: 2. The V gene's germline CDR1 is SNHLY and CDR2 FYNNEI. CDR3 residues: CASSEDTSGRDTQYF. CDR3 DNA: TGTGCCAGCAGTGAAGACACTAGCGGGAGAGATACGCAGTATTTT.

The genes are TRBV10-3 and TRBJ2-7, with 7 bases identical to TRBD2. With 10 bases clipped from V and 4 bases from J, the junction kept 10 bases outside the gene matches. Germline lookup yields CDR1 ENHRY and CDR2 SYGVKD. This CDR3 is 13 amino acids long. CDR3 sequence: CATKAGEMYEQYF. CDR3 nucleotides: TGTGCCACCAAGGCGGGAGAAATGTACGAGCAGTACTTC.

The chain is built from TRBV9 and TRBJ2-7, with D maybe TRBD1 (6 bases). The CDR3 has 15 amino acids. The V and J ends lost 4 bases and 5 bases respectively, with 19 bases between them. CDR1 and CDR2 (germline): SGDLS, YYNGEE. The CDR3 DNA follows: TGTGCCAGCAGCCCCCAAACCGGACAGATCCACGAGCAGTACTTC. Residues: CASSPQTGQIHEQYF.

Regarding this clone: At one end the junction does not follow the germline gene, possibly because of a read error. The chain couples TRBV30 to TRBJ1-2; no clear D. CDR3 length: 14 amino acids. From germline, CDR1 is GTSNPN and CDR2 SVGIG (reference sequence). The CDR3 nucleotides are TGTGCCTGGAGTGTACCTGGGAGAGGCTATCGCTACACCTTC. It codes for CAWSVPGRGYRYTF.

The chain has TRBV2 and TRBJ2-3; TRBD1 or TRBD2 may be the D gene (5 bases each). V lost 8 bases and J lost 1, with 10 bases in between. Looked up from germline, CDR1 is SNHLY and CDR2 is FYNNEI. The CDR3 loop spans 13 amino acids. Written as DNA, the CDR3 is TGTGCCAGCGCTCAGGGACGCACAGATACGCAGTATTTT. Residues: CASAQGRTDTQYF.

To note about this clone: Other DNA sequences in the same sample also yield this CDR3. The V and J genes are TRBV5-1 and TRBJ2-7; 7 positions match TRBD1. This CDR3 is 14 amino acids long. V lost 0 bases, J lost 3 bases, and 3 bases stayed unmatched. Germline CDR1 reads SGHRS; CDR2 reads YFSETQ. Here the CDR3 DNA reads TGCGCCAGCAGCTTGGTGGGGGACAGCTACGAGCAGTACTTC. Encoded protein: CASSLVGDSYEQYF.